This T cell receptor (beta chain) is from a study of T cells after yellow fever vaccination. General observations from the study: Weaker overall, the secondary response nonetheless peaked faster (day 5 versus 15). Boosting was followed by the reappearance of most primary-vaccination clones (roughly 96% CD4, around 91% CD8).

Per germline, CDR1 SGHAT and CDR2 FQNNGV. Trimming cost V 4 bases and J 5 bases; bases outside gene matches: 8. The CDR3 totals 16 residues. Using its own MiXCR run on the 5' RACE reads, TCRdb lists one record per CDR3 protein. The table lists 600,000 to 750,000 distinct CDR3 sequences, 9% to 15% of them singletons. About this clonotype itself: What it binds is unknown.

This clonotype was obtained from a man under 40 who received the YFV17D yellow fever vaccine. Sequenced material: PBMCs, taken on the day of the yellow fever booster vaccination. The chain recombines TRBV11-2 with TRBJ2-1; 10 bases match TRBD2. The CDR3 DNA follows: TGTGCCAGCAGCTCCGGGACTAGCGCCAACCACAATGAGCAGTTCTTC. Amino acids: CASSSGTSANHNEQFF.